This passage covers 9 T cell receptor beta chains from one sample sequenced in a study of T cell responses to AZD1222 COVID-19 vaccine. Assay: immunoSEQ multiplex PCR; the TCRdb copy retains only in-frame clones and omits some. The sample gives about 90,000 clones, about 90% of which show up once; roughly 16% is in the top ten. Sequences were derived from peripheral blood, sampled on day 0 of AZD1222 vaccination. These receptor sequences come from an adult in good health.

The chain carries TRBV28 and TRBJ2-1; no clear D gene. CDR3 size: 11 residues. V lost 6 bases and J 12 bases, leaving 12 bases between the germline ends. CDR1 is MDHEN and CDR2 is SYDVKM in the germline V gene. DNA of the CDR3: TGTGCCAGCAGCCTGGGGTTAGGGCAGTTCTTC. The encoded protein is CASSLGLGQFF.

The chain recombines TRBV10-2 with TRBJ1-4; D call uncertain. CDR1 and CDR2 (germline): WSHSY, SAAADI. Trimming left V 5 bases short and J 8 bases short, with 9 bases between. The CDR3 sequence is 12 residues long. In DNA form, the CDR3 reads TGCGCCAGCAGTAGACTACAAGAAAAACTGTTTTTT. It codes for CASSRLQEKLFF.

The table lists this clone with a count of one. The chain recombines TRBV6-5 with TRBJ2-7; D remains unclear. CDR1 is MNHEY and CDR2 is SVGAGI in the germline V gene. The CDR3 runs to 12 residues. V shed 6 bases and J shed 0 bases, with 6 bases lying between them. The CDR3 DNA is TGTGCCAGCAGGACGGACTCCTACGAGCAGTACTTC. This encodes CASRTDSYEQYF.

Relative to its sample, this clone is medium-sized (0.01 to 0.1%). The J gene is TRBJ1-4, the V gene TRBV9; 8 nucleotides match TRBD1. The V and J ends lost 3 bases and 8 bases, in that order; junction bases with no gene match: 9. The CDR3 length is 15 residues. The germline CDR1 and CDR2 sequences are SGDLS and YYNGEE. The chain's CDR3 is CASSDDRQGREKLFF. CDR3 bases: TGTGCCAGCAGCGACGACAGACAGGGGAGAGAAAAACTGTTTTTT.

V is TRBV2 and J is TRBJ2-2, with 10 bases matching TRBD2. Germline-derived CDR1 and CDR2 are SNHLY and FYNNEI. The CDR3 has 19 amino acids. Germline trimming cut 3 bases from V and 0 bases from J; bases unmatched to any gene: 10. This CDR3 is CASSDLGLAENTNTGELFF. CDR3 in DNA: TGTGCCAGCAGTGATCTAGGACTAGCGGAAAATACGAACACCGGGGAGCTGTTTTTT.

This clone was detected only a few times. V gene TRBV24-1 combines with J gene TRBJ2-1, with D perhaps matching TRBD1 or TRBD2 (5 bases each). CDR3 size: 15 residues. Deletions cut 3 bases from V and 5 bases from J, with 13 bases between. Looked up from germline, CDR1 is KGHDR and CDR2 is SFDVKD. CDR3 region: CATSDPGTDNNEQFF. DNA for the CDR3: TGTGCCACCAGTGATCCCGGGACGGACAACAATGAGCAGTTCTTC.

The chain carries TRBV3-1 (or the pseudogene TRBV3-2) and TRBJ2-1, with D perhaps matching TRBD2 (5 bases). Trimming shortened V by 0 bases and J by 7 bases, and 13 bases separated the two germline ends. The length of the CDR3 is 15 residues. Germline V lookup: CDR1 LGHDT, CDR2 YNNKEL (reference sequence). The CDR3 nucleotides read TGTGCCAGCAGCCAAGATTTCGGGGTTTGGAATGAGCAGTTCTTC. Its protein is CASSQDFGVWNEQFF.

The chain uses TRBV19 and TRBJ1-2; D is perhaps TRBD1 (5 bases). CDR1 is LNHDA, CDR2 SQIVND, per germline (reference sequence). This CDR3 region has 14 residues. V was shortened by 3 bases and J by 0 bases, with 8 bases between the two germline ends. CDR3 amino acids: CASSMPGTNYGYTF. The CDR3, as DNA: TGTGCCAGTAGTATGCCAGGGACTAACTATGGCTACACCTTC.

The J gene is TRBJ2-7, the V gene TRBV21-1; the table gives TRBD1 as D, unverified against the DNA. TRBV21-1 is classified as a pseudogene. The CDR3 runs to 13 residues. The CDR3 sequence is CASSNQQGPSQYF. The CDR3 DNA reads TGTGCCAGCAGCAACCAACAGGGCCCCTCGCAGTACTTC.